The 20 T cell receptor beta chains reported below all come from one sample, sequenced in a study of CD8+ T cells in alopecia areata. Investigators isolated RNA and reverse transcribed it into cDNA to act as the sequencing template. Profiled with immunoSEQ multiplex PCR; TCRdb holds only in-frame clones, not every one. The top ten hold around 5.1% of the sample, which has roughly 200,000 clones, roughly three fifths seen once. Sequencing was performed on CD8+ T cells sorted from blood. The receptors were gathered from a human donor in good health.

This chain uses TRBV25-1 with TRBJ1-2; D ambiguous. Germline loops: CDR1 MGHDK, CDR2 SYGVNS. V dropped 3 bases and J dropped 3 bases, with 8 bases sitting between them. The CDR3 loop spans 13 amino acids. The CDR3 coding sequence is TGTGCCAGCAGTGATGTGGGCGACTATGGCTACACCTTC. Protein: CASSDVGDYGYTF.

The table lists this clone with a few counts. The chain links TRBV19 to TRBJ2-1; TRBD2 matches at 7 bases. The ends lost 2 bases at V and 9 bases at J; junction bases unmatched: 4. The CDR3 has 13 residues. The V gene's germline CDR1 is LNHDA and CDR2 SQIVND (reference sequence). CDR3 DNA: TGTGCCAGTAGTATACGCCCGGGGGGTGAGCAGTTCTTC. It is translated as CASSIRPGGEQFF.

This clone was counted only a few times. The chain couples TRBV6-7 to TRBJ2-7, with D uncertain. TRBV6-7 is classed as an ORF, of uncertain function. V lost 1 base and J 1 base, leaving 8 bases between the germline ends. This CDR3 region has 14 residues. The CDR3 is CASSYYKESYEQYF. The CDR3 DNA reads as TGTGCCAGCAGTTACTACAAGGAGTCCTACGAGCAGTACTTC.

This chain joins TRBV6-5 and TRBJ2-1; 7 nucleotides align to TRBD2. V lost 6 bases, J lost 4 bases, and 9 bases stayed unmatched. Germline-derived CDR1 and CDR2 are MNHEY and SVGAGI. The CDR3 is made up of 15 amino acids. The CDR3 loop reads CASRIARRGYNEQFF. The CDR3 nucleotides read TGTGCCAGCAGGATCGCTAGGCGGGGGTACAATGAGCAGTTCTTC.

This clone appeared a few times. This CDR3 is also generated by other DNA sequences in the sample. The chain couples TRBV6-5 to TRBJ2-5, with TRBD1 matching 9 bases. The germline CDR1 and CDR2 sequences are MNHEY and SVGAGI. Germline trimming cut 5 bases from V and 4 bases from J; bases unmatched to any gene: 5. The CDR3 loop spans 14 amino acids. The DNA for the CDR3 is TGTGCCAGCAGTCCGGGACAGGGTGGAGAGACCCAGTACTTC. This translates into CASSPGQGGETQYF.

The CDR3 region is CASSPGLGDGYTF. The CDR3 bases are TGCGCCAGCAGCCCGGGTCTGGGGGATGGCTACACCTTC. V is TRBV5-1 and J is TRBJ1-2; D may be TRBD1 (5 bases). Germline CDR1 and CDR2: SGHRS and YFSETQ. Trimming took 4 bases from V and 6 from J, leaving 13 bases between them. This CDR3 has 13 residues.

In the case of this clone: The junction departs from the called germline gene at one end, perhaps through a read error. V is TRBV11-2 and J is TRBJ1-2; 11 bases align to TRBD1. The CDR3 is made up of 13 amino acids. Germline V lookup: CDR1 SGHAT, CDR2 FQNNGV. CDR3 in DNA: TGTGCCAGGAGCTCCGGGACAGGGGGTGGCTACACCTTC. It yields the protein CARSSGTGGGYTF. Supplemented by reference TRBV11-2 and TRBJ1-2, the full variable domain reads EAGVAQSPRYKIIEKRQSVAFWCNPISGHATLYWYQQILGQGPKLLIQFQNNGVVDDSQLPKDRFSAERLKGVDSTLKIQPAKLEDSAVYLCARSSGTGGGYTFGSGTRLTVV.

This clone was found a few times. The rearrangement joins TRBV7-9 to TRBJ1-2; D ambiguous. The germline CDR1 and CDR2 sequences are SEHNR and FQNEAQ (reference sequence). Trimming pared 5 bases from V and 4 bases from J, leaving 14 bases between. The CDR3 contains 14 residues. CDR3 sequence: CASSGGEPSYGYTF. The CDR3 DNA reads TGTGCCAGCAGCGGCGGTGAACCCAGCTATGGCTACACCTTC.

The V and J genes are TRBV4-1 and TRBJ1-1; TRBD1 is a possible D gene (5 bases). There are 14 residues in the CDR3. The germline V gene encodes CDR1 MGHRA and CDR2 YSYEKL. V was clipped by 1 base and J by 4 bases, with 10 bases between them. The CDR3 DNA follows: TGCGCCAGCAGCCAAGTATGGGGGGGCACTGAAGCTTTCTTT. Amino acids: CASSQVWGGTEAFF.

The gene calls are TRBV29-1 and TRBJ2-2, with a weak D call TRBD1 (5 bases). The length of the CDR3 is 15 residues. Germline V gene lookup returns CDR1 SQVTM and CDR2 ANQGSEA. V was cut by 5 bases and J by 1 base, with 14 bases left in between. CDR3 region: CSVSGGHRNTGELFF. CDR3 bases: TGCAGCGTTTCCGGTGGACACCGGAACACCGGGGAGCTGTTTTTT.

The chain uses TRBV5-1 and TRBJ1-2, with D unresolved. Trimming took 4 bases from V and 2 from J, leaving 15 bases between them. The CDR3 contains 15 residues. Germline CDR1 SGHRS, CDR2 YFSETQ. In DNA form, the CDR3 reads TGCGCCAGCAGCGGTCCGGGAGAACTAAACTATGGCTACACCTTC. Translated, it gives CASSGPGELNYGYTF.

J is TRBJ2-7 and V is TRBV27; 8 nucleotides align to TRBD1. The CDR3 spans 13 residues. Trimming took 5 bases from V and 4 from J; bases not matched to a gene: 4. The germline V gene has CDR1 MNHEY and CDR2 SMNVEV (reference sequence). The CDR3 sequence: CASSGQGAYEQYF. In nucleotides, the CDR3 is TGTGCCAGCAGTGGTCAGGGGGCATACGAGCAGTACTTC.

This clone turned up a few times. The chain carries TRBV7-8 and TRBJ2-3, with D possibly being TRBD1 (5 bases). Germline V CDR1 and CDR2: SGHVS, FQNEAQ. V gave up 3 bases and J gave up 2 bases, with 9 bases separating them. The CDR3 covers 14 residues. CDR3 sequence reads: CASSLDILTDTQYF. The CDR3 DNA follows: TGTGCCAGCAGCTTGGACATACTCACAGATACGCAGTATTTT.

The V gene is TRBV4-1, the J gene TRBJ2-7, with 7 positions matching TRBD1. The CDR3 extends over 13 amino acids. The germline gives CDR1 MGHRA, CDR2 YSYEKL. With V trimmed by 2 bases and J by 6 bases, 4 bases remained unmatched. The CDR3 region is CASSQRGGAEQYF. CDR3 bases: TGCGCCAGCAGCCAACGAGGGGGCGCCGAGCAGTACTTC.

The gene calls are TRBV9 and TRBJ2-1; D could derive from TRBD1 or TRBD2 (5 bases each). Trimming removed 4 bases from V and 5 bases from J, with 16 bases in between. Germline CDR1 SGDLS, CDR2 YYNGEE. The CDR3 loop spans 15 amino acids. The DNA for the CDR3 is TGTGCCAGCAGCCCGACGACGGGGCGTAACAATGAGCAGTTCTTC. It codes for CASSPTTGRNNEQFF. Looking up the rest from reference TRBV9 and TRBJ2-1 gives the full variable domain: DSGVTQTPKHLITATGQRVTLRCSPRSGDLSVYWYQQSLDQGLQFLIQYYNGEERAKGNILERFSAQQFPDLHSELNLSSLELGDSALYFCASSPTTGRNNEQFFGPGTRLTVL.

The J gene is TRBJ2-3, the V gene TRBV5-1, with 8 positions matching TRBD2. The CDR3 sequence is 13 residues long. Per germline, CDR1 SGHRS and CDR2 YFSETQ. The J segment lost 5 bases and the V segment lost 4 bases, leaving 3 bases of the junction unmatched. In DNA, the CDR3 is TGCGCCAGCAGCCCCCGGGAGGGAGATACGCAGTATTTT. It translates to CASSPREGDTQYF.

DNA of the CDR3: TGCGCCAGCAGCGAGAGCGCGGGGAGGAGTCAGCCCCAGCATTTT. This codes for CASSESAGRSQPQHF. J is TRBJ1-5 and V is TRBV4-1; unclear D gene. The germline CDR1 and CDR2 sequences are MGHRA and YSYEKL. Trimming left V 5 bases short and J 6 bases short, with 17 bases between. The CDR3 totals 15 residues.

The V and J genes are TRBV12-2 and TRBJ2-5. TRBV12-2 is noted as a pseudogene. This CDR3 has 12 amino acids. This chain's CDR3 is CASRSAGETQYF. Written as DNA, the CDR3 is TGTGCAAGTCGCTCAGCGGGGGAGACCCAGTACTTC.

In this sample, this clone turned up many times. The V gene is TRBV6-4, the J gene TRBJ2-5; 8 bases are a match to TRBD1. Per the germline V gene, CDR1 is MRHNA and CDR2 is SNTAGT. V shed 5 bases and J 2 bases; nucleotides not matched to a gene: 10. The CDR3 totals 16 residues. The DNA of the CDR3 is TGTGCCAGCAGTCCCCTTGGACAGGGAACTCAAGAGACCCAGTACTTC. Amino acid sequence: CASSPLGQGTQETQYF.

The V call is TRBV2, the J call TRBJ1-2; the D is unclear. CDR3 length equals 14 residues. Trimming cost V 4 bases and J 4 bases, with 13 bases left between them. Germline V CDR1 and CDR2: SNHLY, FYNNEI. The DNA of the CDR3 is TGTGCCAGCAGTGGACCAGTAGTTACCTATGGCTACACCTTC. Encoded protein: CASSGPVVTYGYTF.